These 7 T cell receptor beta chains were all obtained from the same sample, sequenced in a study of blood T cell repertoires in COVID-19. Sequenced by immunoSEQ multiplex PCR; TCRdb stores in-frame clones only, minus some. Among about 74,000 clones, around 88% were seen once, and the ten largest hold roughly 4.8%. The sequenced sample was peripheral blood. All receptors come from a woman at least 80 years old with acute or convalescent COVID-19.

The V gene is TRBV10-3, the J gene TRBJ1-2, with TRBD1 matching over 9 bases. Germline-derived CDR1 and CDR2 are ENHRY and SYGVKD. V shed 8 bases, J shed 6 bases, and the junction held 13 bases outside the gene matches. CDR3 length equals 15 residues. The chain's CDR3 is CAISKVTGGQDGYTF. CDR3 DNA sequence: TGTGCCATCTCAAAGGTCACAGGGGGCCAGGATGGCTACACCTTC.

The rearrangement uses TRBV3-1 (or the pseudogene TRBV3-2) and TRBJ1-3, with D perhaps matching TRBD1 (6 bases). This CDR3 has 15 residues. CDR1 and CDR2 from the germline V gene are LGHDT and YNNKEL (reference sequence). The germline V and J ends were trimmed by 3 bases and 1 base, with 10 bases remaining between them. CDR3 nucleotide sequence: TGTGCCAGCAGCCAGAACACAGGGTCTGGAAACACCATATATTTT. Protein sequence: CASSQNTGSGNTIYF.

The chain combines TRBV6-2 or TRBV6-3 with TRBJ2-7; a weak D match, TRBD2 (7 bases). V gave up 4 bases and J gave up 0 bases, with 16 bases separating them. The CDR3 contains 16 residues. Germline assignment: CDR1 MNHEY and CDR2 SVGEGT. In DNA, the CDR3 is TGTGCCAGCAGTTCTCCGGGGGGCAGGAGCTCCTACGAGCAGTACTTC. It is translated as CASSSPGGRSSYEQYF.

The CDR3 DNA follows: TGTGCCAGCAGCTTGCGGCAGAGCGGCAATCAGCCCCAGCATTTT. It yields the protein CASSLRQSGNQPQHF. V is TRBV5-6 and J is TRBJ1-5, with D hard to call. CDR3 length: 15 amino acids. V was shortened by 1 base and J by 2 bases, with 10 bases between the two germline ends. Germline loops: CDR1 SGHDT, CDR2 YYEEEE.

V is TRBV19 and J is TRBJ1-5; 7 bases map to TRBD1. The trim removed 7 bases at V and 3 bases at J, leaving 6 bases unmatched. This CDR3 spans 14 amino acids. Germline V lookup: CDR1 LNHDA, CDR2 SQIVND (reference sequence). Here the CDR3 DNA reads TGTGCCAGTACCCAGGGACAGTTCAATCAGCCCCAGCATTTT. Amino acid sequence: CASTQGQFNQPQHF.

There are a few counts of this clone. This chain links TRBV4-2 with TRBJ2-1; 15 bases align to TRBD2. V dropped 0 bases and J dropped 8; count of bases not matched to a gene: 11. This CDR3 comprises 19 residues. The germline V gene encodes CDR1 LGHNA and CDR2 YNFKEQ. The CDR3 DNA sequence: TGTGCCAGCAGCCAAGAGGGGACTAGCGGGGGGCAGAGGGTGGATGAGCAGTTCTTC. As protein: CASSQEGTSGGQRVDEQFF.

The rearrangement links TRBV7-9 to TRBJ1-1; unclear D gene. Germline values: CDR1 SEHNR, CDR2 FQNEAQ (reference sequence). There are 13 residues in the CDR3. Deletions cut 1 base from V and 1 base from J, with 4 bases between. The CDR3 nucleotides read TGTGCCAGCAGCTTAGTACAGAACACTGAAGCTTTCTTT. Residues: CASSLVQNTEAFF.